A selection of T cell receptor beta chains follows, all from one sample in a study of blood T cell repertoires in COVID-19. Assay: immunoSEQ multiplex PCR; the TCRdb copy retains only in-frame clones and omits some. Of some 280,000 clones in the sample, about 88% are singletons; the top ten hold approximately 13%. The sequencing sample was made of peripheral blood. The receptors originated from a woman aged 55-75 years with acute or convalescent COVID-19. Both conserved end residues are part of each CDR3. D genes are given only for firm matches. Part of the rows lack a size; the others show once, few, many or a class for expanded clones.

V gene: TRBV13
D gene: TRBD1
J gene: TRBJ1-2
clone size: NA
CDR3 DNA: TGTGCCAGCAGCTTAGGGGCAGGGGGAGGCTACACCTTC
CDR3 protein: CASSLGAGGGYTF

V gene: TRBV7-9
D gene: TRBD2
J gene: TRBJ2-2
clone size: NA
CDR3 DNA: TGTGCCAGCAGCTTGGGACTAGCGGGAGTCGGGGCGAACACCGGGGAGCTGTTTTTT
CDR3 protein: CASSLGLAGVGANTGELFF

V gene: TRBV5-6
D gene: TRBD1
J gene: TRBJ1-6
clone size: NA
CDR3 DNA: TGTGCCAGCAGCCAACGGACAGGGGTGGGATCCTATAATTCACCCCTCCACTTT
CDR3 protein: CASSQRTGVGSYNSPLHF

V gene: TRBV30
D gene: TRBD1
J gene: TRBJ1-4
clone size: NA
CDR3 DNA: TGTGCCTGGAGTACTCCTCTCAGGGGGCGTCGAGAAAAACTGTTTTTT
CDR3 protein: CAWSTPLRGRREKLFF

V gene: TRBV6-5
D gene: TRBD1
J gene: TRBJ1-2
clone size: NA
CDR3 DNA: TGTGCCAGCAGTTACTCGCCCAGGGGGCTTGGAGGCTACACCTTC
CDR3 protein: CASSYSPRGLGGYTF

V gene: TRBV14
D gene: NA
J gene: TRBJ2-2
clone size: NA
CDR3 DNA: TGTGCCAGCAGCCAAGTTGTCAGGAACACCGGGGAGCTGTTTTTT
CDR3 protein: CASSQVVRNTGELFF

V gene: TRBV5-5
D gene: TRBD1
J gene: TRBJ2-2
clone size: NA
CDR3 DNA: TGTGCCAGCAGCCGCGGGACAGGGCTCGCCGGGGAGCTGTTTTTT
CDR3 protein: CASSRGTGLAGELFF

V gene: TRBV10-3
D gene: NA
J gene: TRBJ1-3
clone size: once
CDR3 DNA: TGTGCCATCAGCTCCCCGCCGGGGACTGGAAACACCATATATTTT
CDR3 protein: CAISSPPGTGNTIYF

V gene: TRBV5-4
D gene: TRBD2
J gene: TRBJ2-5
clone size: NA
CDR3 DNA: TGTGCCAGCAGCTTTCTAGCGGGGGGCTCCGAGACCCAGTACTTC
CDR3 protein: CASSFLAGGSETQYF

V gene: TRBV4-1
D gene: NA
J gene: TRBJ1-1
clone size: NA
CDR3 DNA: TGCGCCACCCGTCTTATCGGAGCGGCGGAAGCTTTCTTT
CDR3 protein: CATRLIGAAEAFF

V gene: TRBV9
D gene: NA
J gene: TRBJ2-1
clone size: few
CDR3 DNA: TGTGCCAGCAGCCCTCGGGCCCGAGGGTCCTACAATGAGCAGTTCTTC
CDR3 protein: CASSPRARGSYNEQFF

V gene: TRBV11-2
D gene: NA
J gene: TRBJ2-1
clone size: NA
CDR3 DNA: TGTGCCAGCAGCTTAGCCGGCCGACTAGGTTCGGCCTACAATGAGCAGTTCTTC
CDR3 protein: CASSLAGRLGSAYNEQFF

V gene: TRBV18
D gene: TRBD1
J gene: TRBJ1-5
clone size: NA
CDR3 DNA: TGTGCCAGCTCACCGCTCGGCCCCGCGGCCAGGGGGCTAAGCAATCAGCCCCAGCATTTT
CDR3 protein: CASSPLGPAARGLSNQPQHF